These 16 T cell receptor beta chains were sequenced from one sample in a study of shared clonotypes between healthy human individuals. The protocol was immunoSEQ multiplex PCR, while the TCRdb copy is restricted to in-frame clones and leaves out a portion. The sample records 2 million to 2.5 million clones, around 95% being singletons. Sequencing was done on a sample of naive CD4+ T cells sorted from blood. Subset specified: CD45RA+ positively selected. Receptors were obtained from a man between 18 and 35 years old in good health.

Regarding this clone: The junction shows a germline mismatch at one end, possibly a read error. The sample holds other DNA sequences that translate to the same CDR3. The chain is built from TRBV7-7 and TRBJ2-1; D is uncertain. This CDR3 has 13 residues. Germline assignment: CDR1 SSHAT and CDR2 FNYEAQ (reference sequence). The CDR3 sequence: CASSLNSYNEQFF. CDR3 nucleotide sequence: TGTGCTAGCAGCTTAAACTCCTACAATGAGCAGTTCTTC.

The V and J genes are TRBV15 and TRBJ2-2; TRBD1 matches 9 bases. The CDR3 is 17 residues long. Germline values: CDR1 LNHNV, CDR2 YYDKDF (reference sequence). V was pared by 4 bases and J by 4 bases, with 10 bases of the junction left unmatched. The chain's CDR3 is CATSTPGTGTITGELFF. DNA for the CDR3: TGTGCCACCAGCACCCCGGGGACAGGGACGATCACCGGGGAGCTGTTTTTT.

The chain employs TRBV2 and TRBJ1-2; D remains ambiguous. V lost 5 bases to trimming and J lost 2 bases, with 9 bases between them. This CDR3 contains 13 residues. Looked up from germline, CDR1 is SNHLY and CDR2 is FYNNEI. This CDR3 is CASSQAENYGYTF. In nucleotides, the CDR3 is TGTGCCAGCAGTCAGGCCGAAAACTATGGCTACACCTTC.

The chain employs TRBV5-8 and TRBJ1-5; no firm D call. Germline V gene lookup returns CDR1 SGHTS and CDR2 YDEGEE. This CDR3 has 11 residues. The V and J ends lost 3 bases and 11 bases respectively, with 9 bases between them. The CDR3 sequence is CASSSFAAQHF. The CDR3 bases are TGTGCCAGCAGCTCCTTCGCGGCCCAGCATTTT.

V gene TRBV4-3 combines with J gene TRBJ2-4; TRBD2 agrees at 7 bases. Per the germline V gene, CDR1 is LGHNA and CDR2 is YSLEER. V dropped 0 bases and J dropped 0; count of bases not matched to a gene: 11. The CDR3 consists of 19 residues. The CDR3 DNA sequence: TGCGCCAGCAGCCAAGATCTTGCGGGAGTGGACTTAGCCAAAAACATTCAGTACTTC. Its translation: CASSQDLAGVDLAKNIQYF.

J is TRBJ2-1 and V is TRBV10-3, with a possible D match to TRBD2 (5 bases). Germline lookup yields CDR1 ENHRY and CDR2 SYGVKD. V shed 4 bases and J shed 7 bases, with 17 bases lying between them. The CDR3 extends over 15 amino acids. CDR3 coding DNA: TGTGCCATCAGTGCGGGGTCGCGGATCACAAATGAGCAGTTCTTC. Residues: CAISAGSRITNEQFF.

The chain joins TRBV9 to TRBJ1-1; TRBD1 matches 8 bases. V shed 4 bases and J 8 bases; nucleotides not matched to a gene: 13. Germline V CDR1 and CDR2: SGDLS, YYNGEE. This CDR3 has 15 residues. The CDR3 bases are TGTGCCAGCAGCCTTGATCCTCGGACAGGGAAGGAAGCTTTCTTT. Encoded protein: CASSLDPRTGKEAFF.

Turning to this clone: Additional DNA sequences in this sample encode the identical CDR3. The chain couples TRBV14 to TRBJ2-7; D perhaps matches TRBD1 (6 bases). V was cut by 1 base and J by 3 bases, with 10 bases left in between. From germline, CDR1 is SGHDN and CDR2 FVKESK. The CDR3 runs to 14 residues. The CDR3 nucleotides read TGTGCCAGCAGCCAAGGTGGACAGAGCTACGAGCAGTACTTC. Amino acid sequence: CASSQGGQSYEQYF.

This clone has just one count. V usage is TRBV9 and J usage is TRBJ1-2, with D possibly TRBD1 on 6 matching bases. The germline V and J ends were trimmed by 2 bases and 6 bases, with 14 bases remaining between them. CDR1 is SGDLS and CDR2 is YYNGEE in the germline V gene. This CDR3 comprises 14 residues. Here the CDR3 DNA reads TGTGCCAGCAGCGTTGGTCAGGGGCAGGATGGCTACACCTTC. Protein sequence: CASSVGQGQDGYTF.

The rearrangement links TRBV7-9 to TRBJ1-2; D might be TRBD1 (6 bases). The germline V and J ends were trimmed by 0 bases and 1 base, with 12 bases remaining between them. Germline V gene lookup returns CDR1 SEHNR and CDR2 FQNEAQ (reference sequence). CDR3 length equals 16 residues. CDR3 sequence (DNA): TGTGCCAGCAGCTTAGCCGGACAGACGCGTAACTATGGCTACACCTTC. Amino acids: CASSLAGQTRNYGYTF.

The chain carries TRBV10-3 and TRBJ1-5, with 10 bases lining up with TRBD1. V shed 8 bases and J 4 bases; nucleotides not matched to a gene: 5. The CDR3 runs to 14 residues. Germline CDR1 and CDR2: ENHRY and SYGVKD. The CDR3 reads CAIGGTGENQPQHF. DNA for the CDR3: TGTGCCATCGGGGGGACAGGGGAAAATCAGCCCCAGCATTTT.

The rearrangement joins TRBV6-1 to TRBJ2-1; 13 bases are shared with TRBD2. Trimming removed 6 bases from V and 4 bases from J; junction bases left unmatched: 3. This CDR3 spans 15 amino acids. Germline V gene data show CDR1 as MNHNS and CDR2 as SASEGT. CDR3 loop: CASSWGLAGYNEQFF. CDR3 DNA sequence: TGTGCCAGCAGCTGGGGACTAGCGGGGTACAATGAGCAGTTCTTC.

The chain carries TRBV7-8 and TRBJ1-6; D might be TRBD1 (6 bases). Between the trimmed V and J ends, which lost 5 bases and 6 bases, there was a span of 17 bases. Per the germline V gene, CDR1 is SGHVS and CDR2 is FQNEAQ. The CDR3 loop spans 16 amino acids. The CDR3 region is CASSTSGTFANSPLHF. The CDR3 DNA sequence: TGTGCCAGCAGCACTTCCGGGACATTCGCTAATTCACCCCTCCACTTT.

Worth noting for this clone: The sample contains more than one DNA sequence encoding this CDR3. The genes are TRBV7-6 and TRBJ2-3, with D perhaps matching TRBD2 (6 bases). The CDR3 is 14 amino acids. Germline assignment: CDR1 SGHVS and CDR2 FNYEAQ. Trimming removed 0 bases from V and 3 bases from J, with 7 bases in between. CDR3 DNA: TGTGCCAGCAGCTTAGCGGGAGGAACAGATACGCAGTATTTT. Amino acids: CASSLAGGTDTQYF.

A single count supports this clone. The chain combines TRBV18 with TRBJ1-2, with a tentative D call TRBD1 (6 bases). Trimming removed 5 bases from V and 2 bases from J, with 24 bases in between. The CDR3 contains 18 residues. Per germline, CDR1 KGHSH and CDR2 LQKENI. The CDR3 protein is CASSTSAQGAGGNYGYTF. The CDR3 DNA follows: TGTGCCAGCTCAACCAGTGCACAGGGCGCCGGTGGGAACTATGGCTACACCTTC.

The chain employs TRBV7-2 and TRBJ1-2, with 7 bases lining up with TRBD1. The CDR3 has 14 amino acids. Unmatched junction bases numbered 4, after V lost 6 bases and J lost 0 bases. Germline CDR1 SGHTA, CDR2 FQGNSA. For the CDR3, the DNA is TGTGCCAGCAGTTTACAGGGGACTAACTATGGCTACACCTTC. This sequence encodes CASSLQGTNYGYTF. The full variable domain, with the rest looked up from reference TRBV7-2 and TRBJ1-2, is GAGVSQSPSNKVTEKGKDVELRCDPISGHTALYWYRQSLGQGLEFLIYFQGNSAPDKSGLPSDRFSAERTGGSVSTLTIQRTQQEDSAVYLCASSLQGTNYGYTFGSGTRLTVV.